These 29 T cell receptor beta chains share one sample of origin, sequenced in a study of shared clonotypes between healthy human individuals. Some clones are missing from TCRdb's copy, which holds only in-frame ones; the method was immunoSEQ multiplex PCR. Of about 1,900,000 clones listed, 85% to 95% were seen once; the top ten hold 0.95% to 1.5%. CD45RO-negative, CCR7-selected cells formed the naive CD8 fraction, which excluded terminally differentiated effector memory CD45RA+ cells. The sequenced sample was naive CD8+ T cells sorted from blood. These receptors originate from a man aged 18 to 35 in good health.

J is TRBJ1-1 and V is TRBV28, with 8 bases lining up with TRBD1. The CDR3 sequence is 13 residues long. The ends lost 8 bases at V and 2 bases at J; junction bases unmatched: 4. CDR1 is MDHEN and CDR2 is SYDVKM in the germline V gene. The CDR3: CASQGAGNTEAFF. CDR3 in DNA: TGTGCCAGCCAGGGGGCAGGTAACACTGAAGCTTTCTTT.

In regard to this clone: At the DNA level, this CDR3 is encoded by other sequences in the same sample as well. V gene TRBV5-6 combines with J gene TRBJ2-5; the D gene is possibly TRBD1 (7 bases). With 4 bases removed from V and 4 bases from J, the gap between germline ends came to 23 bases. Germline CDR1 reads SGHDT; CDR2 reads YYEEEE. CDR3 length: 17 amino acids. The CDR3 coding sequence is TGTGCCAGCAGCGGCCAGCTTCGAGACAGGGAGGTAGAGACCCAGTACTTC. This gives the protein CASSGQLRDREVETQYF. The variable domain in full, completed from reference TRBV5-6 and TRBJ2-5, reads DAGVTQSPTHLIKTRGQQVTLRCSPKSGHDTVSWYQQALGQGPQFIFQYYEEEERQRGNFPDRFSGHQFPNYSSELNVNALLLGDSALYLCASSGQLRDREVETQYFGPGTRLLVL.

The rearrangement uses TRBV29-1 and TRBJ1-3; D is undetermined. Trimming removed 7 bases from V and 3 bases from J, with 10 bases in between. CDR3 length: 12 residues. CDR1 and CDR2 from the germline V gene are SQVTM and ANQGSEA. CDR3 nucleotides: TGCAGCGCCCAGGAGTTTGGAAACACCATATATTTT. Its protein product is CSAQEFGNTIYF.

Only one count was recorded for this clone. This rearrangement joins TRBV27 to TRBJ2-3; D is unresolved. Germline values: CDR1 MNHEY, CDR2 SMNVEV (reference sequence). The CDR3 sequence is 14 residues long. The ends were cut back, 6 bases at V and 6 bases at J, with 16 bases in the middle. CDR3 sequence (DNA): TGTGCCAGCAGCCATAGGAACTCGGGCGATACGCAGTATTTT. It yields the protein CASSHRNSGDTQYF.

This clone came up once. The chain carries TRBV6-5 and TRBJ1-2, with 10 positions matching TRBD1. Germline-derived CDR1 and CDR2 are MNHEY and SVGAGI. The CDR3 is 15 residues long. After removal of 6 bases from V and 0 bases from J, the junction contained 4 bases not matched to a gene. CDR3 region: CASRADRGPNYGYTF. CDR3 coding DNA: TGTGCCAGCAGAGCCGACAGGGGGCCTAACTATGGCTACACCTTC.

The CDR3 DNA reads as TGCGCCAGCAGCCAAGAGTGGACAGGGGGCGGAAATACGCAGTATTTT. It specifies CASSQEWTGGGNTQYF. The genes are TRBV4-3 and TRBJ2-3; 11 positions match TRBD1. The CDR3 extends over 16 amino acids. The V and J ends lost 0 bases and 7 bases, in that order; junction bases with no gene match: 6. The germline V gene has CDR1 LGHNA and CDR2 YSLEER.

The rearrangement joins TRBV9 to TRBJ2-7; 8 positions agree with TRBD2. CDR1 SGDLS and CDR2 YYNGEE come from the germline V gene. The CDR3 length is 16 residues. J was trimmed by 6 bases and V by 3 bases; bases with no gene match: 14. Here the CDR3 DNA reads TGTGCCAGCAGCGAAGGAGTCACCGGGACTAGAAGCGAGCAGTACTTC. Its protein product is CASSEGVTGTRSEQYF.

This chain uses TRBV7-9 with TRBJ2-1; possibly TRBD1 or TRBD2 for D (7 bases each). Per germline, CDR1 SEHNR and CDR2 FQNEAQ (reference sequence). The length of the CDR3 is 14 residues. V lost 5 bases and J lost 7, with 15 bases in between. The CDR3 is CASSPDREGNEQFF. The DNA of the CDR3 is TGTGCCAGCAGCCCTGACAGGGAGGGGAATGAGCAGTTCTTC.

The chain links TRBV2 to TRBJ2-7; TRBD2 might be the D (5 bases). Germline values: CDR1 SNHLY, CDR2 FYNNEI. Trimming took off 1 base at V and 6 bases at J, with 13 bases between the two ends. This CDR3 spans 14 amino acids. CDR3 nucleotides: TGTGCCAGCAGTGAAGTAGGAGGCTCCCCCGAGCAGTACTTC. Its protein is CASSEVGGSPEQYF. Together with reference TRBV2 and TRBJ2-7, the CDR3 gives the full variable domain: EPEVTQTPSHQVTQMGQEVILRCVPISNHLYFYWYRQILGQKVEFLVSFYNNEISEKSEIFDDQFSVERPDGSNFTLKIRSTKLEDSAMYFCASSEVGGSPEQYFGPGTRLTVT.

This chain links TRBV4-1 with TRBJ1-4; perhaps TRBD1 as D (5 bases). This CDR3 region has 15 residues. Germline-derived CDR1 and CDR2 are MGHRA and YSYEKL. V lost 1 base and J lost 8, with 14 bases in between. Here the CDR3 reads CASSQVVQVREKLFF. CDR3 nucleotides: TGCGCCAGCAGCCAAGTCGTACAGGTCCGGGAAAAACTGTTTTTT.

CDR3 sequence: CASSQDQGEQPQHF. The CDR3 DNA is TGCGCCAGCAGCCAAGATCAGGGGGAACAGCCCCAGCATTTT. This sequence joins TRBV4-1 and TRBJ1-5, with 7 positions matching TRBD1. The CDR3 contains 14 residues. Unmatched junction bases numbered 3, after V lost 0 bases and J lost 7 bases. The germline gives CDR1 MGHRA, CDR2 YSYEKL.

The sample holds a few counts of this clone. V is TRBV5-5 and J is TRBJ1-1; D not certain. Germline V gene data show CDR1 as SGHKS and CDR2 as YYEKEE (reference sequence). With 5 bases removed from V and 3 bases from J, the gap between germline ends came to 17 bases. The CDR3 extends over 15 amino acids. The CDR3: CASSSRTNVDTEAFF. The CDR3 coding sequence is TGTGCCAGCAGTTCGAGGACTAACGTGGACACTGAAGCTTTCTTT.

V usage is TRBV4-3 and J usage is TRBJ2-7; D gene unclear. Germline loops: CDR1 LGHNA, CDR2 YSLEER. The CDR3 extends over 15 amino acids. V lost 1 base and J 0 bases, leaving 10 bases between the germline ends. The CDR3 sequence: CASSQVWHSSYEQYF. As DNA, the CDR3 is TGCGCCAGCAGCCAAGTGTGGCACAGCTCCTACGAGCAGTACTTC.

V and J are TRBV6-5 and TRBJ2-7; weak D call: TRBD1 (6 bases). There are 12 residues in the CDR3. CDR1 MNHEY and CDR2 SVGAGI come from the germline V gene. V was pared by 10 bases and J by 5 bases, with 15 bases between. DNA of the CDR3: TGTGCCACTGGGCAGGGGTCTCACGAGCAGTACTTC. This translates into CATGQGSHEQYF.

The chain employs TRBV11-3 and TRBJ1-6; TRBD1 matches at 7 bases. CDR3 length: 14 residues. CDR1 is SGHNT and CDR2 is YENEEA in the germline V gene. V lost 5 bases and J lost 5; bases outside the gene matches: 3. CDR3 DNA: TGTGCCAGCAGCGCGGGGACAGATAATTCACCCCTCCACTTT. This codes for CASSAGTDNSPLHF.

This chain uses TRBV11-2 with TRBJ2-7; TRBD2 might be the D (6 bases). The CDR3 contains 15 residues. Trimming took off 7 bases at V and 0 bases at J, with 16 bases between the two ends. CDR1 is SGHAT and CDR2 is FQNNGV in the germline V gene. The DNA for the CDR3 is TGTGCCAGCACGGAGGGGAGTCCCTCCTCCTACGAGCAGTACTTC. Translation gives CASTEGSPSSYEQYF.

The V and J genes are TRBV5-1 and TRBJ2-7, with D unresolved. Germline CDR1 and CDR2: SGHRS and YFSETQ. This CDR3 has 14 amino acids. V dropped 3 bases and J dropped 0 bases, with 10 bases sitting between them. The CDR3 spells CASSSTENSYEQYF. The CDR3 nucleotides read TGCGCCAGCAGCTCTACAGAAAACTCCTACGAGCAGTACTTC. Combining the CDR3 with reference TRBV5-1 and TRBJ2-7 gives the whole variable domain KAGVTQTPRYLIKTRGQQVTLSCSPISGHRSVSWYQQTPGQGLQFLFEYFSETQRNKGNFPGRFSGRQFSNSRSEMNVSTLELGDSALYLCASSSTENSYEQYFGPGTRLTVT.

The chain combines TRBV4-1 with TRBJ2-5, with 9 positions matching TRBD2. The J segment lost 5 bases and the V segment lost 4 bases, leaving 2 bases of the junction unmatched. This CDR3 has 13 amino acids. CDR1 MGHRA and CDR2 YSYEKL come from the germline V gene. CDR3 amino acids: CASSLSGGETQYF. In DNA, the CDR3 is TGCGCCAGCAGCCTGAGCGGGGGGGAGACCCAGTACTTC.

The chain is built from TRBV19 and TRBJ2-7; 13 positions agree with TRBD2. Germline V CDR1 and CDR2: LNHDA, SQIVND (reference sequence). The J segment lost 6 bases and the V segment lost 5 bases, leaving 7 bases of the junction unmatched. The CDR3 loop spans 15 amino acids. The CDR3 sequence is CASSGGTSGKSEQYF. CDR3 in DNA: TGTGCCAGTAGTGGTGGGACTAGCGGGAAATCCGAGCAGTACTTC.

CDR3 sequence (DNA): TGTGCCAGCAGCTTAGCTGAGACAGACCCCCAAGAGACCCAGTACTTC. Amino acids: CASSLAETDPQETQYF. The genes are TRBV7-9 and TRBJ2-5; D might be TRBD1 (5 bases). Trimming removed 0 bases at V and 1 base at J, with 12 bases between. The CDR3 consists of 16 residues. Germline-derived CDR1 and CDR2 are SEHNR and FQNEAQ (reference sequence).

The V gene is TRBV5-6, the J gene TRBJ2-4; 9 bases fit TRBD2. Per the germline V gene, CDR1 is SGHDT and CDR2 is YYEEEE. V lost 6 bases and J lost 9; bases outside the gene matches: 7. This CDR3 has 13 amino acids. The CDR3: CASTFGTSIIQYF. In DNA, the CDR3 is TGTGCCAGCACCTTCGGGACTAGCATCATTCAGTACTTC.

On this clone: This specimen includes other DNA sequences encoding the same CDR3. The rearrangement uses TRBV5-1 and TRBJ1-3, with D unresolved. The ends were cut back, 0 bases at V and 0 bases at J, with 4 bases in the middle. The CDR3 is 14 amino acids. The V gene's germline CDR1 is SGHRS and CDR2 YFSETQ. CDR3 amino acids: CASSLVGSGNTIYF. For the CDR3, the DNA is TGCGCCAGCAGCTTGGTCGGCTCTGGAAACACCATATATTTT.

The chain couples TRBV7-9 to TRBJ2-5, with TRBD1 matching 7 bases. CDR1 and CDR2 from the germline V gene are SEHNR and FQNEAQ (reference sequence). The CDR3 sequence is 16 residues long. The V gene end was trimmed by 5 bases and the J gene end by 0 bases; junction bases not matched to a gene: 9. This CDR3 reads CASSDTGTAYQETQYF. The DNA of the CDR3 is TGTGCCAGCAGCGATACCGGGACAGCGTACCAAGAGACCCAGTACTTC. The full variable domain, in which reference TRBV7-9 and TRBJ2-5 provide the parts outside the CDR3, is DTGVSQNPRHKITKRGQNVTFRCDPISEHNRLYWYRQTLGQGPEFLTYFQNEAQLEKSRLLSDRFSAERPKGSFSTLEIQRTEQGDSAMYLCASSDTGTAYQETQYFGPGTRLLVL.

Only one count was recorded for this clone. The V and J genes are TRBV7-8 and TRBJ1-2; maybe TRBD1 (5 bases). V gave up 1 base and J gave up 1 base, with 19 bases separating them. CDR1 is SGHVS, CDR2 FQNEAQ, per germline. This CDR3 region has 18 residues. This CDR3 reads CASSLDILGGTINYGYTF. The CDR3 nucleotides are TGTGCCAGCAGCTTAGACATATTGGGGGGGACCATTAACTATGGCTACACCTTC.

The chain joins TRBV2 to TRBJ1-5; D ambiguous. Germline lookup yields CDR1 SNHLY and CDR2 FYNNEI. V was trimmed by 1 base and J by 2 bases, leaving 9 bases between them. CDR3 size: 15 residues. The CDR3 sequence: CASSEDGSGNQPQHF. The CDR3 coding sequence is TGTGCCAGCAGTGAAGACGGTTCAGGCAATCAGCCCCAGCATTTT.

The V call is TRBV5-1, the J call TRBJ2-3; 9 bases match TRBD2. The V and J ends lost 0 bases and 1 base, in that order; junction bases with no gene match: 0. The length of the CDR3 is 15 residues. Germline CDR1 SGHRS, CDR2 YFSETQ. CDR3 in DNA: TGCGCCAGCAGCTTGGAGCGGGGGGGCACAGATACGCAGTATTTT. Protein product: CASSLERGGTDTQYF.

The V gene is TRBV4-1, the J gene TRBJ2-1; 9 positions agree with TRBD2. Trimming cost V 0 bases and J 7 bases; bases outside gene matches: 7. Germline CDR1 MGHRA, CDR2 YSYEKL. The CDR3 has 16 amino acids. The CDR3 loop is CASSQDHSGSGNEQFF. In DNA form, the CDR3 reads TGCGCCAGCAGCCAAGATCATAGCGGGAGTGGGAATGAGCAGTTCTTC.

The chain employs TRBV6-1 and TRBJ1-1; unclear D gene. Trimming cost V 0 bases and J 3 bases, with 11 bases left between them. The CDR3 covers 15 residues. Germline V lookup: CDR1 MNHNS, CDR2 SASEGT. For the CDR3, the DNA is TGTGCCAGCAGTGAAGCGAGGGCAGCCTACACTGAAGCTTTCTTT. Its protein is CASSEARAAYTEAFF.

This chain joins TRBV4-3 and TRBJ1-1; TRBD1 might be the D (5 bases). Germline V gene data show CDR1 as LGHNA and CDR2 as YSLEER. The CDR3 runs to 14 residues. V was shortened by 0 bases and J by 6 bases, with 11 bases between the two germline ends. In DNA form, the CDR3 reads TGCGCCAGCAGCCAAGATATGGGGGATCCTGAAGCTTTCTTT. It translates to CASSQDMGDPEAFF.